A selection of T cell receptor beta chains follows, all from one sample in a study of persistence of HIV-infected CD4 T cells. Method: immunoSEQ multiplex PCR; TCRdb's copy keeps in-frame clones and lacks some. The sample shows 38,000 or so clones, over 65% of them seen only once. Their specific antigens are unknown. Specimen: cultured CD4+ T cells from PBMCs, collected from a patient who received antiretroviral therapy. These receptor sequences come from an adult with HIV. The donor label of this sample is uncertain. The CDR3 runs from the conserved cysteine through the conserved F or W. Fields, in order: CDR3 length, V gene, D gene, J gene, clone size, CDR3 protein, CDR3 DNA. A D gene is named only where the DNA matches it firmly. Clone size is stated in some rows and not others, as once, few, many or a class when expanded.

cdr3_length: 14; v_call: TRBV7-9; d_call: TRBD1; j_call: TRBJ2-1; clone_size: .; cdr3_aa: CASSLGQGFDEQFF; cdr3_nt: TGTGCCAGCAGCTTGGGACAGGGGTTCGATGAGCAGTTCTTC
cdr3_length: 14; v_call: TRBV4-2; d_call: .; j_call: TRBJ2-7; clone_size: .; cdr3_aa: CASSRGLAVAEQYF; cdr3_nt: TGTGCCAGCAGCCGGGGCTTAGCGGTTGCCGAGCAGTACTTC
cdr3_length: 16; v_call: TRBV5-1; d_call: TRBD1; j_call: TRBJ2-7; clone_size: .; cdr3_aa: CASSLVFGTGYYEQYF; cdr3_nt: TGCGCCAGCAGCTTGGTATTCGGGACAGGATACTACGAGCAGTACTTC
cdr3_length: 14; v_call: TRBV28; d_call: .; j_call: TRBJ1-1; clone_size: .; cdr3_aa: CASSLWTGGTEAFF; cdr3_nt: TGTGCCAGCAGTTTATGGACAGGCGGCACTGAAGCTTTCTTT
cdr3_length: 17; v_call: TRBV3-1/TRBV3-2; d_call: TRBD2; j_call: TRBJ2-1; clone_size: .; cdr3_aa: CASSPFSGSGAYNEQFF; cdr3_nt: TGTGCCAGCAGCCCCTTTTCAGGTAGCGGGGCTTACAATGAGCAGTTCTTC
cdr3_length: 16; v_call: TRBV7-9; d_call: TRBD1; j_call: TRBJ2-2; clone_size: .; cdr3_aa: CASSLSATGVTGELFF; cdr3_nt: TGTGCCAGCAGCTTATCGGCTACAGGGGTCACCGGGGAGCTGTTTTTT
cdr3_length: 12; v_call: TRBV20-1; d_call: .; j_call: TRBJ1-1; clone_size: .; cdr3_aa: CSASSRNTEAFF; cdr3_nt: TGCAGTGCTAGTTCCAGGAACACTGAAGCTTTCTTT
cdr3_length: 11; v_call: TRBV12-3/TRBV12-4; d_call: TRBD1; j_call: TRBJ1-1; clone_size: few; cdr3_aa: CASRRQGEAFF; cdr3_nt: TGTGCCAGCAGAAGACAGGGAGAAGCTTTCTTT
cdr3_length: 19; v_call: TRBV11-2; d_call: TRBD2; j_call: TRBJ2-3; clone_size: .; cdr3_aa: CASSLVGRLAGGSTDTQYF; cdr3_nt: TGTGCCAGCAGCTTAGTAGGTCGACTAGCGGGGGGGAGCACAGATACGCAGTATTTT
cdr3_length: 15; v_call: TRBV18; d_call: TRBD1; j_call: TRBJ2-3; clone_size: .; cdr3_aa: CASTIPRDSKDTQYF; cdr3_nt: TGTGCCAGCACAATACCTCGGGACAGCAAAGATACGCAGTATTTT
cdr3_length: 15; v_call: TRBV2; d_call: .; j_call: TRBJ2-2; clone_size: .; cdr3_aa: CASSRIRGNTGELFF; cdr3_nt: TGTGCCAGCAGTAGAATTAGAGGGAACACCGGGGAGCTGTTTTTT
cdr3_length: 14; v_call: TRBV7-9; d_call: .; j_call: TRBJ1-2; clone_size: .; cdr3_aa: CASSRGPSNYGYTF; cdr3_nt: TGTGCCAGCAGCCGGGGGCCCTCTAACTATGGCTACACCTTC
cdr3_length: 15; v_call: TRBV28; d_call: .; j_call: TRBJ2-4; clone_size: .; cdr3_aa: CASSSWSVAKNIQYF; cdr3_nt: TGTGCCAGCAGTTCATGGAGCGTGGCCAAAAACATTCAGTACTTC
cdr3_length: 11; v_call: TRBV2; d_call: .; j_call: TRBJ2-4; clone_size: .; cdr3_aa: CASSDYDIQYF; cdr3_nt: TGTGCCAGCAGTGACTACGACATTCAGTACTTC
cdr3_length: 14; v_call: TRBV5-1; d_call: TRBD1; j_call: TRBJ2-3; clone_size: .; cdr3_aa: CASSSSTGSDTQYF; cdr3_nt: TGCGCCAGCAGCTCATCGACAGGGTCAGATACGCAGTATTTT
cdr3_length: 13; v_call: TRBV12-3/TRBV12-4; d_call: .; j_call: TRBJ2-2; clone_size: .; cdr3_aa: CASSLQGSGELFF; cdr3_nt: TGTGCCAGCAGTTTACAGGGATCCGGGGAGCTGTTTTTT
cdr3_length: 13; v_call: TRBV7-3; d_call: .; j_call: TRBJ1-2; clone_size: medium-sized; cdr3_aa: CASSLRDGIGYTF; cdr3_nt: TGTGCCAGCAGCCTCCGGGACGGAATTGGCTACACCTTC
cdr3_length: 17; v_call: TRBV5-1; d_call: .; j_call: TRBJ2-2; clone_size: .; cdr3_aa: CASSLNGGQRNTGELFF; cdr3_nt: TGCGCCAGCAGCTTGAACGGGGGGCAAAGGAACACCGGGGAGCTGTTTTTT
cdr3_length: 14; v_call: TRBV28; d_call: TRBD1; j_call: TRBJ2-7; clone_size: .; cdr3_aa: CASRTGTHPYEQYF; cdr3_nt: TGTGCCAGCAGGACAGGGACCCATCCCTACGAGCAGTACTTC
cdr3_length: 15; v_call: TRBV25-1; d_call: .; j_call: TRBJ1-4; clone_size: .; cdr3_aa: CASSEPGTLYEKLFF; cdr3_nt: TGTGCCAGCAGTGAGCCCGGGACGTTGTATGAAAAACTGTTTTTT
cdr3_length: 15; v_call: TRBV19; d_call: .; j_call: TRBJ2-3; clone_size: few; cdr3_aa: CASSNPSGGRGTQYF; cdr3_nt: TGTGCCAGTAGTAACCCGAGTGGTGGGCGCGGTACGCAGTATTTT
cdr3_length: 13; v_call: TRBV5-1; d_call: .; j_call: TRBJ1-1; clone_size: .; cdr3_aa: CASSFGMNTEAFF; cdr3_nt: TGCGCCAGCAGCTTTGGGATGAACACTGAAGCTTTCTTT
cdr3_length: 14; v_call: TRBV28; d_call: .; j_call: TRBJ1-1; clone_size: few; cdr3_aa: CASSLMGGRTEAFF; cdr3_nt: TGTGCCAGCAGCCTGATGGGGGGTCGGACTGAAGCTTTCTTT
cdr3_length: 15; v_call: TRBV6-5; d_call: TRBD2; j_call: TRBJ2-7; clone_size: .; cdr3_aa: CASSQSGGSSYEQYF; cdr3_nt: TGTGCCAGCAGCCAAAGCGGGGGCAGCTCCTACGAGCAGTACTTC
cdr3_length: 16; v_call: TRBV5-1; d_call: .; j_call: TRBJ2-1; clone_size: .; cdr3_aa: CASSPPQGSSYNEQFF; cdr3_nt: TGCGCCAGCAGCCCGCCGCAGGGGAGCTCCTACAATGAGCAGTTCTTC
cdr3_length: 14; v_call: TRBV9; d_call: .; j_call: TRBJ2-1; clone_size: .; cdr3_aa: CASSSQASVGEQFF; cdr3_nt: TGTGCCAGCAGCTCCCAGGCGTCGGTCGGTGAGCAGTTCTTC
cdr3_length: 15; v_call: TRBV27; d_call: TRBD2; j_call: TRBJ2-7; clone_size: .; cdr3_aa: CASSTLSGVSYEQYF; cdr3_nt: TGTGCCAGCAGTACCCTTAGCGGGGTTTCCTACGAGCAGTACTTC
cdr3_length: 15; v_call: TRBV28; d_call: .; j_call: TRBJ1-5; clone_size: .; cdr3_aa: CASSLAGPGDQPQHF; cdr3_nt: TGTGCCAGCAGTTTGGCAGGACCAGGAGACCAGCCCCAGCATTTT
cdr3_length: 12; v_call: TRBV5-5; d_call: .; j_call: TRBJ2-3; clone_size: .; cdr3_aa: CASSHGPDTQYF; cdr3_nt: TGTGCCAGCAGCCACGGGCCAGATACGCAGTATTTT
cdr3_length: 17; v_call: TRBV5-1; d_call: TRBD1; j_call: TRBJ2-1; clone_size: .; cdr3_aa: CASSSRGQGWNYNEQFF; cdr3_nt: TGCGCCAGCAGCTCCAGAGGACAGGGATGGAACTACAATGAGCAGTTCTTC
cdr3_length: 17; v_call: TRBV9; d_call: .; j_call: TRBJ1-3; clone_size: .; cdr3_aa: CASSAIPSDRSGNTIYF; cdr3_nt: TGTGCCAGCAGCGCCATACCTAGTGACCGCTCTGGAAACACCATATATTTT
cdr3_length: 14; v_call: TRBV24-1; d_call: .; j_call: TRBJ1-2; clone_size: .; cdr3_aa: CATSGPAGVGGYTF; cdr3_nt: TGTGCCACCAGTGGCCCGGCGGGGGTAGGGGGCTACACCTTC
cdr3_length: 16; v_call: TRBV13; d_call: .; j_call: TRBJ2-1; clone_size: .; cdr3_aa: CASSLAGRSSYNEQFF; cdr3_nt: TGTGCCAGCAGCTTGGCCGGGCGGAGCTCCTACAATGAGCAGTTCTTC
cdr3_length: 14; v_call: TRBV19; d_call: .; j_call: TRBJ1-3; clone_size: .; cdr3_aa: CASRPGTAGNTIYF; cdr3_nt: TGTGCCAGTAGGCCCGGGACGGCTGGAAACACCATATATTTT
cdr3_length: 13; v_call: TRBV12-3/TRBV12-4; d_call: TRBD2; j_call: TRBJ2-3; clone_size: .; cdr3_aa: CASSLAGGDTQYF; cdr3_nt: TGTGCCAGCAGTTTAGCGGGGGGGGATACGCAGTATTTT
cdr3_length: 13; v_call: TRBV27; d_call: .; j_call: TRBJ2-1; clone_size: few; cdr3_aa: CASSLMGITEQFF; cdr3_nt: TGTGCCAGCAGTTTAATGGGTATCACTGAGCAGTTCTTC
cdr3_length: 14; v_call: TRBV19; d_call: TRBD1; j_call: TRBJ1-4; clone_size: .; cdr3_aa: CASRPGTGGSGVFF; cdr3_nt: TGTGCCAGTAGGCCCGGGACAGGAGGGAGCGGGGTGTTTTTT
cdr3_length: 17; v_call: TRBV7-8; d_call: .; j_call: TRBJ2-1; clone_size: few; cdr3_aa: CASSSPLEAISYNEQFF; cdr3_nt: TGTGCCAGCAGCTCCCCTCTGGAAGCCATCTCCTACAATGAGCAGTTCTTC
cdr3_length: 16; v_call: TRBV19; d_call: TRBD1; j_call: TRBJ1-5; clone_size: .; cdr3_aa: CASSLSPTGVPQPQHF; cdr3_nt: TGTGCCAGTAGCCTTAGCCCCACAGGGGTGCCTCAGCCCCAGCATTTT
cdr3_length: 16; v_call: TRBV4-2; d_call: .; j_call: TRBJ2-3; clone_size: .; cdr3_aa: CASSPSDWVSTDTQYF; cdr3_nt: TGTGCCAGCAGCCCATCGGACTGGGTGAGCACAGATACGCAGTATTTT
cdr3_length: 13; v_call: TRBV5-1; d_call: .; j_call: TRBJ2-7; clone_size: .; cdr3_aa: CASSLPRGNEQYF; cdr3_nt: TGCGCCAGCAGCCTCCCCCGTGGGAACGAGCAGTACTTC
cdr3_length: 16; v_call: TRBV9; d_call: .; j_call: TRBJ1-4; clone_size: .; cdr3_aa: CASSFATGRGGEKLFF; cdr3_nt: TGTGCCAGCAGCTTTGCAACAGGGCGAGGGGGAGAAAAACTGTTTTTT
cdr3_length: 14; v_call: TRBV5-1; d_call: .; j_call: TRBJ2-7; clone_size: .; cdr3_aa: CASSLETSKYEQYF; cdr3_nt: TGCGCCAGCAGCTTGGAAACTAGCAAGTACGAGCAGTACTTC
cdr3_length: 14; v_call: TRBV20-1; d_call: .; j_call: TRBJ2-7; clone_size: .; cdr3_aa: CSASGGRNLREQYF; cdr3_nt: TGCAGTGCTAGTGGTGGACGGAATCTCCGCGAGCAGTACTTC
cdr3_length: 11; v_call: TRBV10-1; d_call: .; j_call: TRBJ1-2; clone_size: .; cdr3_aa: CASSPSCGYTF; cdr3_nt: TGCGCCAGCAGCCCCAGTTGTGGCTACACCTTC
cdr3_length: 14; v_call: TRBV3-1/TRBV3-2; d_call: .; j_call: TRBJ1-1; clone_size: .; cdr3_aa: CASSQGLLGSEAFF; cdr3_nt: TGTGCCAGCAGCCAAGGGCTCTTGGGGTCTGAAGCTTTCTTT